A selection of T cell receptor beta chains follows, all from one sample in a study of regulatory T cells in long-lasting Graves disease. TCRdb recomputed calls from the multiplex PCR reads with MiXCR, one row per CDR3 protein. Counted here are fewer than 600,000 distinct CDR3 sequences, about 20% occurring once; the ten biggest clones make up less than 15%. This material consisted of peripheral blood mononuclear cells (PBMCs), taken when the disease was refractory, from a patient treated with antithyroid drugs. The source is a female donor with Graves disease. The CDR3 runs from the conserved cysteine through the conserved F or W. D genes are given only for firm matches. The size of a clone is reported for some rows only, either as once, few or many, or as a class for expanded clones.

abundance,d_gene,v_gene,len,j_gene,CDR3nt,CDR3aa
few,TRBD1,TRBV5-6,14,TRBJ1-2,TGTGCCAGCAGCCCACAGACAGGGAGTAGTGGCTACACCTTC,CASSPQTGSSGYTF
-,-,TRBV18,16,TRBJ1-5,TGTGCCAGCTCACCTGGTGAACCTGGGACGGGGCAGCCCCAGCATTTT,CASSPGEPGTGQPQHF
many,TRBD1,TRBV27,17,TRBJ2-7,TGTGCCAGCAGTTCTAGGATCGGACAGGGGGCGTTGTACGAGCAGTACTTC,CASSSRIGQGALYEQYF
many,-,TRBV5-1,14,TRBJ1-1,TGCGCCAGCAGCTTGGTGAGCCTGAACACTGAAGCTTTCTTT,CASSLVSLNTEAFF
few,-,TRBV10-3,13,TRBJ1-1,TGTGCCATCAGTGAAGACAGGAACACTGAAGCTTTCTTT,CAISEDRNTEAFF
many,-,TRBV30,17,TRBJ1-4,TGTGCCTGGAGTTTACAGGTTTTCCGGGTCCGTGAGGAAAAACTGTTTTTT,CAWSLQVFRVREEKLFF
many,-,TRBV5-6,15,TRBJ1-1,TGTGCCAGCAGCTTGGCTGGGGGGGCTCGGACTGAAGCTTTCTTT,CASSLAGGARTEAFF
many,-,TRBV7-2,14,TRBJ2-7,TGTGCCAGCAGCTTAGTGGTGCGGGACCACGAGCAGTACTTC,CASSLVVRDHEQYF
few,TRBD1,TRBV7-9,16,TRBJ2-3,TGTGCCAGCAGCTTAGCGCCGGGACAGGGACGAGATACGCAGTATTTT,CASSLAPGQGRDTQYF
many,-,TRBV28,11,TRBJ1-1,TGTGCCAGCGAGGGGGACACTGAAGCTTTCTTT,CASEGDTEAFF
few,-,TRBV30,17,TRBJ1-2,TGTGCCTGGAGTAGACGGCAGACCAGACTCTCTAACTATGGCTACACCTTC,CAWSRRQTRLSNYGYTF
many,-,TRBV11-1,15,TRBJ1-2,TGTGCCAGCAGCCCCAGCGGGAGAAGAGAGGATGGCTACACCTTC,CASSPSGRREDGYTF
few,-,TRBV15,15,TRBJ1-6,TGTGCCACCAGCAGAGATAAAGACAGTAATTCACCCCTCCACTTT,CATSRDKDSNSPLHF
-,-,TRBV19,15,TRBJ1-2,TGTGCCAGTAGACCCAGGCTGGGGGGGGACGATGGCTACACCTTC,CASRPRLGGDDGYTF
-,-,TRBV5-1,17,TRBJ1-6,TGCGCCAGCAGTAACTCACGCCGGGACGGACTAATTTCACCCCTCCACTTT,CASSNSRRDGLISPLHF
-,-,TRBV3-1,16,TRBJ2-7,TGTGCCAGCAGCCAAGATCCGCAGGGACCCACCTACGAGCAGTACTTC,CASSQDPQGPTYEQYF
-,TRBD2,TRBV6-5,16,TRBJ2-7,TGTGCCAGCAGTTACGACGCTAGCGGGAGTCCCTACGAGCAGTACTTC,CASSYDASGSPYEQYF
-,-,TRBV11-2,12,TRBJ2-7,TGTGCCAGCAGCTTTGTGACCAACGAGCAGTACTTC,CASSFVTNEQYF
many,-,TRBV29-1,13,TRBJ1-1,TGCAGCGTTGCGCAGGGTCCACCGACTGAAGCTTTCTTT,CSVAQGPPTEAFF
-,-,TRBV7-3,16,TRBJ2-1,TGTGCCAGCAGCTTAACTGCGGACACGTCCTACAATGAGCAGTTCTTC,CASSLTADTSYNEQFF
many,-,TRBV20-1,12,TRBJ2-5,TGCAGTGTTTGCCGGGAAGGAGAGACCCAGTACTTC,CSVCREGETQYF
many,-,TRBV12-3/TRBV12-4,13,TRBJ2-6,TGTGCCAGCAGGACCCTAGGGGCCAACGTCCTGACTTTC,CASRTLGANVLTF
few,-,TRBV29-1,10,TRBJ1-1,TGCAGCGCCGCCTGGGTTGAAGCTTTCTTT,CSAAWVEAFF
-,TRBD1,TRBV5-6,16,TRBJ2-5,TGTGCCAGCAGCTCGCCGGGACAGGGACCCCAAGAGACCCAGTACTTC,CASSSPGQGPQETQYF
few,-,TRBV19,15,TRBJ2-7,TGTGCCAGTAGTATTTCAGGATGGGGGACCGGGGAGCAGTACTTC,CASSISGWGTGEQYF
few,-,TRBV5-1,15,TRBJ1-2,TGCGCCAGCAGCCTGGCGGAGGCTTCTAACTATGGCTACACCTTC,CASSLAEASNYGYTF
-,-,TRBV19,13,TRBJ1-2,TGTGCCAGTAGTATTATAGGGAGCTATGGCTACACCTTC,CASSIIGSYGYTF
many,-,TRBV7-9,14,TRBJ2-5,TGTGCCAGCAGCTTCGCATGGCCAGGAGAGACCCAGTACTTC,CASSFAWPGETQYF
many,-,TRBV11-3,18,TRBJ1-4,TGTGCCAGCAGCTCCCAACACACCGTGGGGTCCTTCAATGAAAAACTGTTTTTT,CASSSQHTVGSFNEKLFF
-,TRBD2,TRBV11-3,15,TRBJ2-7,TGTGCCAGCAGCTTAGCCATAGCGGGGTCCTACGAGCAGTACTTC,CASSLAIAGSYEQYF
few,TRBD1,TRBV29-1,15,TRBJ2-7,TGCAGCGCCCACCCTACCGGGACAGGGGTAACCGAGCAGTACTTC,CSAHPTGTGVTEQYF
-,-,TRBV20-1,15,TRBJ2-5,TGCAGTGCTAGAGATGGAGTCCGGGTCCGAGAGACCCAGTACTTC,CSARDGVRVRETQYF
-,-,TRBV12-3/TRBV12-4,13,TRBJ1-1,TGTGCCAGCGGTTTTGTCGAGAACACTGAAGCTTTCTTT,CASGFVENTEAFF
-,-,TRBV7-9,14,TRBJ1-1,TGTGCCAGCAGCCTAAGTCCCTCATTTGCCGAAGCTTTCTTT,CASSLSPSFAEAFF
-,-,TRBV30,14,TRBJ2-7,TGTGCCTGGACCTTGGACAGGAGGGCCTACGAGCAGTACTTC,CAWTLDRRAYEQYF
many,-,TRBV20-1,12,TRBJ1-5,TGCAGTGCTACAAGAGCCGATCAGCCCCAGCATTTT,CSATRADQPQHF
-,-,TRBV27,15,TRBJ2-3,TGTGCCAGCAGTCTAGTCCGGGTGTCTACAGATACGCAGTATTTT,CASSLVRVSTDTQYF
few,-,TRBV7-2,14,TRBJ2-1,TGTGCCAGCAGCTTAGGGAGGTCCTACAATGAGCAGTTCTTC,CASSLGRSYNEQFF
-,-,TRBV2,14,TRBJ2-5,TGTGCCAGCAGGGGGGGGCAGGGATTAGAGACCCAGTACTTC,CASRGGQGLETQYF
-,-,TRBV12-3/TRBV12-4,13,TRBJ2-5,TGTGCCAGCAGCCCGACTAGTCAAGAGACCCAGTACTTC,CASSPTSQETQYF
many,-,TRBV30,13,TRBJ1-4,TGTGCCTGGAGTGTAACTGCTAATGAAAAACTGTTTTTT,CAWSVTANEKLFF
many,TRBD2,TRBV7-2,16,TRBJ2-7,TGTGCCAGCAGCCTCGGCGGGCTAGCGGGGGGATACGAGCAGTACTTC,CASSLGGLAGGYEQYF
few,-,TRBV19,14,TRBJ1-6,TGTGCCAGTAGTGATGGGCAGGGGAATTCACCCCTCCACTTT,CASSDGQGNSPLHF
few,-,TRBV4-1,17,TRBJ1-5,TGCGCCAGCAGCCAAGGCATAGCGGCAGGCGGGCGTCAGCCCCAGCATTTT,CASSQGIAAGGRQPQHF
-,TRBD1,TRBV13,17,TRBJ2-7,TGTGCCAGTTCACTGTTCCGGGACAGGGGGCACTCCTACGAGCAGTACTTC,CASSLFRDRGHSYEQYF
-,TRBD1,TRBV2,15,TRBJ2-3,TGTGCCACCGGACCCGGGACAGGGGAGGCAGATACGCAGTATTTT,CATGPGTGEADTQYF
few,-,TRBV7-2,16,TRBJ1-6,TGTGCCAGCAGCTTAGTTTTGGCGGCAAAAAATTCACCCCTCCACTTT,CASSLVLAAKNSPLHF
few,-,TRBV7-2,15,TRBJ2-2,TGTGCCAGCACCGCGGGCGGGAATCGAGGGGGGGAGCTGTTTTTT,CASTAGGNRGGELFF
many,-,TRBV28,13,TRBJ1-2,TGTGCCAGCAAGAGTAGATTTAACTATGGCTACACCTTC,CASKSRFNYGYTF
-,TRBD1,TRBV5-1,18,TRBJ2-5,TGCGCCAGCAGCAGATCCAACCGAGGGGGCAGGCAGGGAGAGACCCAGTACTTC,CASSRSNRGGRQGETQYF
many,-,TRBV7-2,14,TRBJ1-6,TGTGCCAGCAGCTTAACCAAAAATAATTCACCCCTCCACTTT,CASSLTKNNSPLHF
-,-,TRBV7-9,16,TRBJ2-7,TGTGCCAGCAGCCTCCCGCCCGGGACCCAAGCCTACGAGCAGTACTTC,CASSLPPGTQAYEQYF